The source of this T cell receptor beta chain is a study of cytotoxic CD8 clonotypes in ibrutinib-treated CLL. Background on the study: Average yields of around 230,000 productive templates and 94,082 productive rearrangements characterized the samples.

Assay: immunoSEQ multiplex PCR; the TCRdb copy retains only in-frame clones and omits some. Of 58,000 or so clones in the sample, roughly 50% were seen once. The CDR3 runs 16 residues. CDR1 and CDR2 from the germline V gene are SGHVS and FNYEAQ. V was cut by 2 bases and J by 4 bases, with 15 bases left in between. Sequencing was performed on PBMCs, taken after 12 months of ibrutinib treatment. The receptor was isolated from a human donor with chronic lymphocytic leukemia. V is TRBV7-6 and J is TRBJ2-1, with D uncertain. In DNA, the CDR3 is TGTGCCAGCAGCTTACTGACCCCGGAAGAGTACAATGAGCAGTTCTTC. Amino acids: CASSLLTPEEYNEQFF.